This T cell receptor beta chain was profiled in a study of glioma-infiltrating T cells after dendritic cell vaccination. For the study at large: Autologous tumor lysate-pulsed dendritic cell vaccination was given between about 2002 and 2012.

This sample's time point: after dendritic cell vaccination, including at tumor progression/relapse. Patients had residual fresh-frozen tumor tissue and more than two years of survival data. This table comes from immunoSEQ multiplex PCR, and its TCRdb copy is limited to in-frame clones, with some not included. The table includes some 78,000 clones, around 84% detected once. J was trimmed by 1 base and V by 2 bases; bases with no gene match: 13. CDR3 length: 20 amino acids. Germline V gene data show CDR1 as SGHTA and CDR2 as FQGTGA. The sequence was obtained from a human donor with glioblastoma. The V gene is TRBV7-3, the J gene TRBJ2-2; 10 nucleotides align to TRBD1. The input for sequencing was blood, taken after dendritic cell vaccination. In DNA, the CDR3 is TGTGCCAGCAGCTTAGTTCCCCCGCGAAGGGACAGGGGGAACACCGGGGAGCTGTTTTTT. The encoded protein is CASSLVPPRRDRGNTGELFF.